This T cell receptor (beta chain) was documented in a study of long-term antiretroviral therapy in people with HIV. Study details: Collection of the earliest samples took place about a decade ahead of the 2015 immediate-ART recommendation. Study-wide results and caveats: Information on adherence, resistance and therapy changes was unavailable.

immunoSEQ v3.0 was run at survey level. The method was immunoSEQ multiplex PCR; TCRdb's version includes in-frame clones alone and lacks a portion of them. The repertoire has more than 20,000 clones, around 76% of them found once; the top ten carry less than 15%. Per individual, the PBMC samples numbered at least one pre-ART and at least two post-ART. Participants living with HIV all received treatment in the United States. Trimming took 0 bases from V and 11 from J; bases not matched to a gene: 6. In germline, CDR1 is SGDLS, CDR2 YYNGEE. CDR3 size: 14 residues. This clone is termed medium-sized. The antigen remains unidentified.

The sequence was obtained from a middle-aged woman with HIV. Source: unsorted PBMCs, taken less than 1.8 years before starting antiretroviral therapy. V gene TRBV9 combines with J gene TRBJ1-1; the match to TRBD1 covers 11 bases. The CDR3 DNA sequence: TGTGCCAGCAGCGTAGTAGGACAGGGGGCAGGGGCTTTCTTT. Translated, it gives CASSVVGQGAGAFF.